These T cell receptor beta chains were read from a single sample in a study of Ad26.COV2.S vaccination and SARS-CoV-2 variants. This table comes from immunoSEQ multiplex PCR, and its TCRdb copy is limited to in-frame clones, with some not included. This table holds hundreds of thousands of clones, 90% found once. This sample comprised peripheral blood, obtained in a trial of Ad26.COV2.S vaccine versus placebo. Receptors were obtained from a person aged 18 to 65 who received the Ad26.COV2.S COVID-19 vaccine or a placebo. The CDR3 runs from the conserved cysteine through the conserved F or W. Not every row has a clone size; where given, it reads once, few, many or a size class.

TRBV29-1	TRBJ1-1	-	CSVVPGNTEAFF
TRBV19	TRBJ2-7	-	CASSIDPGLASYEQYF
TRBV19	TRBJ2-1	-	CASSMYGRDITYNEQFF
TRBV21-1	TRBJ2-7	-	CASSAKGLARGGSEQYF
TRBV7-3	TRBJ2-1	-	CASSLTIGDEQFF
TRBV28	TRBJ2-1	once	CASRRQSSYNEQFF
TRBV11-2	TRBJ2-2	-	CASSSPGGRELFF
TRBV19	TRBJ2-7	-	CASLPGTAESSYEQYF
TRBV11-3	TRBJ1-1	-	CASSLDHSRAEAFF
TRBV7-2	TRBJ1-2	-	CASSGTGHYGYTF
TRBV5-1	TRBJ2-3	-	CASSLDGGTDTQYF
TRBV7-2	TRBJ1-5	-	CASSQQSGNQPQHF
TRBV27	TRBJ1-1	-	CASSFPEGGTEAFF
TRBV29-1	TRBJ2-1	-	CSAHTGGSSYNEQFF
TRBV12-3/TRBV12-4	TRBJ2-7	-	CASSSRVYEQYF
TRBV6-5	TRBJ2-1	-	CASSLLGTGSNEQFF
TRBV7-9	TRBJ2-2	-	CASSLVVNTGELFF
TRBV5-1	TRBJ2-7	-	CASHLSTGPYEQYF
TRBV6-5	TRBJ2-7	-	CASRTGSYSYEQYF
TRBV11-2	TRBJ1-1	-	CASSLTGDVATEAFF
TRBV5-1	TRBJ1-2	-	CASSPDGNYGYTF
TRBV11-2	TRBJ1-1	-	CASSITGAPRGNTEAFF
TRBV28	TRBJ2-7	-	CASSLLSYEQYF
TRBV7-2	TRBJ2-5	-	CASSFSGLQETQYF
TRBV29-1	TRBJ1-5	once	CSVEDSGSDQPQHF
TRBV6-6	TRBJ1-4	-	CASSITGGAGEKLFF
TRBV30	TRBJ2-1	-	CAWGHNEQFF
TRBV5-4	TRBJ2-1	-	CASSWLETSGYNEQFF
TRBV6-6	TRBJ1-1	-	CASSRPGTGGRGPEAFF
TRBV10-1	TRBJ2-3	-	CASSESLRGEWCRTDTQYF
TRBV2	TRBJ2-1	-	CASRASGSSSYNEQFF
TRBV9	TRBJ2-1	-	CASSGGVASGSYNEQFF
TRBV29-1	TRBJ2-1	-	CSVRTSGRNEQFF